This T cell receptor (beta chain) was profiled in a study of metastatic and nonmetastatic thyroid tumors (dated by TCRdb to about 2020). General notes on the study: Repertoires from peripheral blood and from tumor or nodule tissue samples of malignant and benign thyroid patients were compared. General study outcomes and caveats: TCR beta diversity was reported as significantly higher in malignant tumors than in benign nodules, in both blood and tumor samples.

Ends trimmed: V by 2 bases, J by 6 bases; bases unmatched to a gene: 4. In the germline V gene, CDR1 corresponds to SGHTA and CDR2 to FQGNSA. Including the terminal cysteine and phenylalanine, the CDR3 comprises 14 residues. The CDR3 DNA has 42 bases and is translated from base 1. Libraries were built with PCR. TCRdb lists the instrument as Illumina HiSeq 4000. High-throughput sequencing was used to profile the CDR3 region of the TCR beta-chain in every patient. Processing in the source paper ran as follows. Drawing on CDR3 differences between clinicopathological groups, the researchers built a classifier meant to tell apart patients with distant-metastatic papillary thyroid cancer. To measure repertoire diversity the researchers used the Shannon index, while the Morisita-Horn index served to gauge how similar the tumor and blood repertoires were. TCRdb trimmed the raw reads at Q25, called clones with MiXCR and kept productive beta chains. TCRdb's processing, not the authors' own work, is the source of the V and J calls. The sample table contains more than 25,000 clones; only one count was recorded for roughly 7.1% of them. Clones ranked in the top ten supply around 44% of the sample.

Before undergoing thyroid surgery, none of the patients had been given any kind of treatment. The study retrospectively analysed patient clinical samples collected from about 2012 to 2018 using T-cell receptor beta sequencing. This clone was found many times. Its antigen target is currently unknown. Base qualities are not provided; no much larger clone lies one nucleotide away. Recombination connected TRBV7-2 to TRBJ2-1; 7 central nucleotides agree with TRBD1. The TCR comes from a female donor with papillary thyroid cancer or a benign thyroid nodule (not recorded which). Some clones in this sample may be carry-over from other donors' samples. The sample comprised blood. The CDR3: CASSLNPGGNEQFF. The nucleotide sequence is TGTGCCAGCAGCTTAAACCCAGGGGGCAATGAGCAGTTCTTC.